Listed below are T cell receptor beta chains from one sample, sequenced in a study of PD-1 blockade in classical Hodgkin lymphoma. The table came from immunoSEQ multiplex PCR; TCRdb's copy has only in-frame clones and leaves some out. This sample yields tens of thousands of clones, of which approximately 90% are seen a single time; over 12% belongs to the top ten. This specimen was peripheral blood mononuclear cells (PBMCs), taken at baseline. These receptor sequences come from a human donor with classical Hodgkin lymphoma. Each CDR3 is given with its conserved first and last residue. The D gene is left open where the match is weak. Expanded clones get a size class; other rows say once, few or many, or leave the size out.

v_call,j_call,clone_size,d_call,cdr3_nt,cdr3_aa
TRBV7-3,TRBJ1-1,NA,NA,TGTGCCAGCAGCTCCGGGTCTGAAGCTTTCTTT,CASSSGSEAFF
TRBV15,TRBJ1-2,NA,NA,TGTGCCACCAGCACCCGAGTTTCAGGAAGTTATGGCTACACCTTC,CATSTRVSGSYGYTF
TRBV6-5,TRBJ2-5,NA,NA,TGTGCCAGCAGTTACCGATTTCCTCAAGAGACCCAGTACTTC,CASSYRFPQETQYF
TRBV19,TRBJ2-7,NA,TRBD1,TGTGCCAGCTCACAGGGGGATATCTCCTACGAGCAGTACTTC,CASSQGDISYEQYF
TRBV2,TRBJ1-3,NA,NA,TGTGCCAGCACCGCATGGGACGGCACCTCTGGAAACACCATATATTTT,CASTAWDGTSGNTIYF
TRBV6-5,TRBJ2-5,NA,NA,TGTGCCAGCAGCGAGCAGGGCCTAGGGGGCCAGTACTTC,CASSEQGLGGQYF
TRBV11-3,TRBJ2-2,NA,NA,TGTGCCAGCAGACCGACGGACAGCACCGGGGAGCTGTTTTTT,CASRPTDSTGELFF
TRBV4-1,TRBJ2-7,NA,NA,TGCGCCAGCAGCCAAGAGAGTCTCTACGAGCAGTACTTC,CASSQESLYEQYF
TRBV5-6,TRBJ2-4,NA,NA,TGTGCCAGCAGCTCGGCGTTGGCCAAAAACATTCAGTACTTC,CASSSALAKNIQYF
TRBV7-3,TRBJ1-3,once,TRBD1,TGTGCCAGCAGCGAATCAGGGGGCTTTGGAAACACCATATATTTT,CASSESGGFGNTIYF
TRBV7-9,TRBJ1-2,NA,NA,TGTGCCAGCAGCTTACCCCCACGGCGGGGGGCGCTGGATGGCTACACCTTC,CASSLPPRRGALDGYTF
TRBV10-1,TRBJ2-3,NA,NA,TGCGCCAGCAGTGAGATCGGGACAGATACGCAGTATTTT,CASSEIGTDTQYF
TRBV5-4,TRBJ1-2,once,NA,TGTGCCAGCAGGACGGGGAGGGCAGGGTTGAAGGGCTATGGCTACACCTTC,CASRTGRAGLKGYGYTF
TRBV11-1,TRBJ1-1,NA,NA,TGTGCCAGCAGTACGTGGAACACTGAAGCTTTCTTT,CASSTWNTEAFF
TRBV5-1,TRBJ2-5,NA,TRBD2,TGCGCCAGCAGTTTCGCCCCGCTAGCGGTCCAAGAGACCCAGTACTTC,CASSFAPLAVQETQYF
TRBV5-1,TRBJ2-2,NA,TRBD2,TGCGCCAGCAGATTTAGCGGGGGGAGTCTAGGCACCGGGGAGCTGTTTTTT,CASRFSGGSLGTGELFF
TRBV6-1,TRBJ1-1,few,NA,TGTGCCAGCAGCTCATGGGGGAACACTGAAGCTTTCTTT,CASSSWGNTEAFF
TRBV29-1,TRBJ2-7,NA,NA,TGCAGCGGGTCCGGGAGCGAAGGCCCCTACGAGCAGTACTTC,CSGSGSEGPYEQYF
TRBV6-1,TRBJ2-7,NA,NA,TGTGCCAGCAGTGAACAAACTCAGTCCTACGAGCAGTACTTC,CASSEQTQSYEQYF
TRBV6-6,TRBJ1-4,NA,NA,TGTGCCAGCAGTTACTCTGTCACAACTAATGAAAAACTGTTTTTT,CASSYSVTTNEKLFF
TRBV6-5,TRBJ1-5,NA,NA,TGTGCCAGCAGTGAAGCGCGTAGTCAGCCCCAGCATTTT,CASSEARSQPQHF
TRBV7-3,TRBJ2-7,few,NA,TGTGCCAGCAGCTTAGAAGGTTCGAGCGAGCAGTACTTC,CASSLEGSSEQYF
TRBV27,TRBJ2-1,once,NA,TGTGCCAGCAGTTCCCTACCGGGGGAATACGAGCAGTTCTTC,CASSSLPGEYEQFF
TRBV19,TRBJ1-5,NA,NA,TGTGCCAGTAGTATACAGGGTCGGGTGGATCAGCCCCAGCATTTT,CASSIQGRVDQPQHF
TRBV28,TRBJ2-1,NA,TRBD1,TGTGCCAGCAGCCCCCGGGACAGGGGTTCCCACTCCTACAATGAGCAGTTCTTC,CASSPRDRGSHSYNEQFF
TRBV6-5,TRBJ2-5,NA,NA,TGTGCCAGCAGTTACACGGGAAAAGAGACCCAGTACTTC,CASSYTGKETQYF
TRBV6-5,TRBJ2-5,NA,NA,TGTGCCAGCAACCCGCCGGGAAGGGAGACCCAGTACTTC,CASNPPGRETQYF
TRBV4-2,TRBJ1-2,NA,TRBD1,TGTGCCAGCAGCTCTTCCACCATCGGGACAGAGTATGGCTACACCTTC,CASSSSTIGTEYGYTF
TRBV5-1,TRBJ2-5,NA,TRBD2,TGCGCCAGCAGTGCGGGGGTTGAAGAGACCCAGTACTTC,CASSAGVEETQYF
TRBV6-1,TRBJ2-1,NA,NA,TGTGCCAGCAGTGACCAACTACAACGACAGGCCTTAATTTACAATGAGCAGTTCTTC,CASSDQLQRQALIYNEQFF
TRBV6-1,TRBJ2-1,NA,NA,TGTGCCAGCCCGGGGTCCTACAATGAGCAGTTCTTC,CASPGSYNEQFF
TRBV12-5,TRBJ2-1,NA,NA,TGTGCTAGTGGTCTCGACCTGTGGCTATACTCGAGCTCCTACAATGAGCAGTTCTTC,CASGLDLWLYSSSYNEQFF
TRBV4-1,TRBJ1-5,once,NA,TGCGCCAGCAGCCCTGGAGATGGCAATCAGCCCCAGCATTTT,CASSPGDGNQPQHF
TRBV5-1,TRBJ2-7,once,TRBD1,TGCGCCAGCAGCTTGCCCAAACCCCTGGGACAGTCCTACGAGCAGTACTTC,CASSLPKPLGQSYEQYF
TRBV2,TRBJ1-3,NA,NA,TGTGCCAGCAGTGTTGTCTGGTACGGAAACACCATATATTTT,CASSVVWYGNTIYF
TRBV2,TRBJ2-1,NA,TRBD2,TGTGCCAGCAGTTTTCTCGCGGGGGGGCCGGACAATGAGCAGTTCTTC,CASSFLAGGPDNEQFF
TRBV7-9,TRBJ2-1,NA,TRBD1,TGTGCCAGCAGCTCGCCGGGACAGGGAAAAAATGAGCAGTTCTTC,CASSSPGQGKNEQFF